The following is a T cell receptor (beta chain) sequence with its context. These data are taken from a study of T cell changes during pregnancy in multiple sclerosis. CDR3 size: 15 residues. From germline, CDR1 is KGHSH and CDR2 LQKENI. V lost 2 bases and J 5 bases, leaving 13 bases between the germline ends. Sequencing was performed with immunoSEQ multiplex PCR; in TCRdb, only in-frame clones are kept and a portion is missing. Among some 40,000 clones listed, roughly nine tenths were seen once. Material: CD4+ T cells from peripheral blood mononuclear cells, obtained in the first trimester of pregnancy. This TCR derives from a female donor with multiple sclerosis, enrolled in a pregnancy study. The rearrangement joins TRBV18 to TRBJ1-5, with a tentative D call TRBD1 (6 bases). CDR3: CASSPGGGRDQPQHF. The CDR3 DNA follows: TGTGCCAGCTCACCAGGGGGGGGCAGGGATCAGCCCCAGCATTTT.